The rows below give T cell receptor beta chains drawn from one sample of a study of beta chain features in type 1 diabetes. Measured with immunoSEQ multiplex PCR; TCRdb has only the in-frame clones, and not every one. Of just over 450,000 clones listed, around 28% are singletons. The sequenced material came from naive CD4+ T cells from blood. These receptors originate from a man in his late teens or twenties in good health. Both conserved end residues are part of each CDR3. A D gene is named only where the DNA matches it firmly. For some rows the clone size is stated as once, few or many, or as a class when expanded; others skip it.

D gene	J gene	clone size	V gene	CDR3 protein	CDR3 DNA
NA	TRBJ2-7	few	TRBV7-4	CASSLSTLILPYEQYF	TGTGCCAGCAGCTTAAGTACCCTGATCCTCCCCTACGAGCAGTACTTC
TRBD1	TRBJ2-7	few	TRBV18	CASSPRQGEQYF	TGTGCCAGCTCACCCAGACAGGGTGAGCAGTACTTC
TRBD1	TRBJ1-2	few	TRBV27	CASSTRTGNYGYTF	TGTGCCAGCAGTACCCGGACAGGGAACTATGGCTACACCTTC
NA	TRBJ1-1	NA	TRBV29-1	CSVVGGTEAFF	TGCAGCGTTGTTGGGGGCACTGAAGCTTTCTTT
NA	TRBJ1-1	NA	TRBV29-1	CSVDHPTVNTEAFF	TGCAGCGTTGACCACCCGACAGTGAACACTGAAGCTTTCTTT
TRBD1	TRBJ1-1	NA	TRBV28	CASSLWSSEGATEAFF	TGTGCCAGCAGTTTATGGAGTTCGGAGGGGGCCACTGAAGCTTTCTTT
TRBD1	TRBJ1-2	few	TRBV30	CAWTWTGNYGYTF	TGTGCCTGGACTTGGACAGGGAACTATGGCTACACCTTC
TRBD1	TRBJ2-3	NA	TRBV9	CARPPDRVETDTQYF	TGTGCCAGACCTCCGGACAGGGTGGAAACAGATACGCAGTATTTT
NA	TRBJ1-2	few	TRBV28	CASSLGPITGNYGYTF	TGTGCCAGCAGTTTAGGACCTATAACAGGGAACTATGGCTACACCTTC
TRBD2	TRBJ2-1	few	TRBV30	CAWSVRSGDEQFF	TGTGCCTGGAGTGTACGGAGCGGGGATGAGCAGTTCTTC
NA	TRBJ2-4	NA	TRBV5-6	CASSSSPLAKNIQYF	TGTGCCAGCAGCTCCAGTCCGCTAGCCAAAAACATTCAGTACTTC
TRBD1	TRBJ2-7	NA	TRBV11-2	CALRTGVIHEQYF	TGTGCCCTCCGGACAGGGGTTATCCACGAGCAGTACTTC
NA	TRBJ2-7	few	TRBV30	CAWRRLVWSYEQYF	TGTGCCTGGAGGAGACTAGTTTGGTCCTACGAGCAGTACTTC
NA	TRBJ2-7	few	TRBV29-1	CSVEGAGTSGYEQYF	TGCAGCGTTGAAGGAGCCGGGACATCAGGGTACGAGCAGTACTTC
NA	TRBJ2-7	few	TRBV29-1	CSVEDLTGPYEQYF	TGCAGCGTTGAAGATCTTACAGGGCCCTACGAGCAGTACTTC
NA	TRBJ2-7	NA	TRBV25-1	CASSDQGTSYEQYF	TGTGCCAGCAGTGACCAGGGCACCTCCTACGAGCAGTACTTC
TRBD1	TRBJ2-7	NA	TRBV7-8	CASSIDRDYYEQYF	TGTGCCAGCAGCATAGACAGGGATTACTACGAGCAGTACTTC
NA	TRBJ2-5	NA	TRBV29-1	CSTRGSQETQYF	TGCAGCACCCGTGGCAGTCAAGAGACCCAGTACTTC
NA	TRBJ2-1	NA	TRBV9	CASSPRRGHNEQFF	TGTGCCAGCAGCCCGAGGAGGGGGCACAATGAGCAGTTCTTC
NA	TRBJ1-5	few	TRBV30	CAWSVQGLQAGSPQHF	TGTGCCTGGAGTGTACAAGGACTGCAAGCGGGGAGCCCCCAGCATTTT
NA	TRBJ2-3	NA	TRBV5-1	CASSVGHATDTQYF	TGCGCCAGCAGCGTGGGACACGCCACAGATACGCAGTATTTT
NA	TRBJ2-6	NA	TRBV5-8	CASSAVYSGANVLTF	TGTGCCAGCAGCGCAGTGTACTCTGGGGCCAACGTCCTGACTTTC
NA	TRBJ2-5	NA	TRBV30	CAWSSVETQYF	TGTGCCTGGTCTAGCGTCGAGACCCAGTACTTC
NA	TRBJ1-5	few	TRBV7-9	CASSLQEDQPQHF	TGTGCCAGCAGCTTACAGGAGGACCAGCCCCAGCATTTT
NA	TRBJ2-7	NA	TRBV10-3	CATGATWAYEQYF	TGTGCCACCGGCGCCACATGGGCCTACGAGCAGTACTTC
NA	TRBJ2-7	NA	TRBV2	CASSAFVNDEQYF	TGTGCCAGCAGTGCATTTGTGAACGACGAGCAGTACTTC
NA	TRBJ2-7	few	TRBV6-5	CASSYSGRTYEQYF	TGTGCCAGCAGTTACTCGGGGAGAACCTACGAGCAGTACTTC
TRBD1	TRBJ2-5	NA	TRBV4-3	CASSPTWTGLKTQYF	TGCGCCAGCAGCCCGACCTGGACAGGGCTAAAGACCCAGTACTTC
NA	TRBJ2-7	few	TRBV6-5	CASTVGGYSSYEQYF	TGTGCCAGCACCGTCGGCGGCTACAGCTCCTACGAGCAGTACTTC
NA	TRBJ2-7	NA	TRBV7-2	CASSQQPSSYEQYF	TGTGCCAGCAGCCAACAGCCGAGTTCCTACGAGCAGTACTTC
NA	TRBJ1-2	NA	TRBV7-6	CASSLSQNGGYTF	TGTGCCAGCAGCTTATCCCAAAATGGTGGCTACACCTTC
NA	TRBJ1-1	NA	TRBV30	CAWSVGRSNTEAFF	TGTGCCTGGAGTGTTGGCAGGTCGAACACTGAAGCTTTCTTT
NA	TRBJ2-5	NA	TRBV13	CASRRAGAIPKDPQETQYF	TGTGCCAGCAGGAGGGCAGGGGCGATCCCAAAAGACCCTCAAGAGACCCAGTACTTC
NA	TRBJ1-1	NA	TRBV7-3	CASSRRRETEAFF	TGTGCCAGCAGCCGCCGCCGGGAAACTGAAGCTTTCTTT
NA	TRBJ2-1	few	TRBV7-2	CASSLVGGEYNEQFF	TGTGCCAGCAGCTTAGTGGGCGGAGAATACAATGAGCAGTTCTTC
NA	TRBJ2-7	NA	TRBV5-1	CASSVDSTYEQYF	TGCGCCAGCAGCGTAGACTCAACCTACGAGCAGTACTTC
NA	TRBJ2-1	NA	TRBV5-1	CASSLGLAINEQFF	TGCGCCAGCAGCTTGGGGCTAGCCATTAATGAGCAGTTCTTC
NA	TRBJ2-1	NA	TRBV11-2	CASSLMAGPYNEQFF	TGTGCCAGCAGCTTAATGGCGGGGCCCTACAATGAGCAGTTCTTC
NA	TRBJ2-7	NA	TRBV29-1	CSVGTTLEYF	TGCAGCGTCGGGACGACCCTGGAGTACTTC
TRBD2	TRBJ2-1	few	TRBV30	CAWRASGRATEQFF	TGTGCCTGGCGGGCTAGCGGGAGGGCCACCGAGCAGTTCTTC
NA	TRBJ2-4	few	TRBV21-1	CASSTRTGVAKNIQYF	TGTGCCAGCAGCACAAGGACAGGGGTAGCCAAAAACATTCAGTACTTC
TRBD2	TRBJ2-7	NA	TRBV4-1	CASSQGSGTSSYEQYF	TGCGCCAGCAGCCAAGGGAGCGGGACCAGCTCCTACGAGCAGTACTTC
TRBD1	TRBJ1-2	NA	TRBV28	CASALGTGRYTF	TGTGCCAGTGCTTTGGGGACAGGCCGCTACACCTTC
NA	TRBJ2-5	NA	TRBV25-1	CASSGRVYQETQYF	TGTGCCAGCAGTGGTCGAGTGTACCAAGAGACCCAGTACTTC
TRBD2	TRBJ2-1	NA	TRBV9	CASSPRSGLYNEQFF	TGTGCCAGCAGCCCACGTAGCGGGCTTTACAATGAGCAGTTCTTC
NA	TRBJ2-5	few	TRBV9	CASSVDGRVNRQETQYF	TGTGCCAGCAGCGTAGATGGACGCGTCAACCGGCAAGAGACCCAGTACTTC
NA	TRBJ2-7	NA	TRBV10-3	CAISPQYLSYEQYF	TGTGCCATCAGTCCACAATACCTCTCCTACGAGCAGTACTTC
NA	TRBJ1-1	few	TRBV7-6	CASSLAPANTEAFF	TGTGCCAGCAGCTTAGCTCCAGCGAACACTGAAGCTTTCTTT